Each of the 12 T cell receptor beta chains below was sequenced from the same sample in a study of shared clonotypes between healthy human individuals. The table came from immunoSEQ multiplex PCR; TCRdb's copy has only in-frame clones and leaves some out. The sample yields around 240,000 clones, over 60% seen once. Sequencing was performed on memory CD4+ T cells sorted from blood. As to subset: CD45RA-negative fraction. These receptors all come from a young man in good health.

The CDR3 is CASMVLAGASDTQYF. CDR3 DNA sequence: TGCGCCAGCATGGTGCTAGCGGGAGCCTCAGATACGCAGTATTTT. The chain recombines TRBV5-1 with TRBJ2-3; TRBD2 matches at 10 bases. Germline CDR1 is SGHRS and CDR2 is YFSETQ. With V trimmed by 6 bases and J by 4 bases, 8 bases remained unmatched. The CDR3 has 15 amino acids.

This clone has more than one count but fewer than ten. The chain has TRBV6-6 and TRBJ1-1, with 7 nucleotides matching TRBD1. This CDR3 has 12 residues. Germline CDR1 is MNHNY and CDR2 is SVGAGI (reference sequence). With V trimmed by 4 bases and J by 8 bases, 4 bases remained unmatched. This chain's CDR3 is CASSFPDREAFF. CDR3 DNA sequence: TGTGCCAGCAGTTTCCCGGACAGGGAAGCTTTCTTT.

The chain combines TRBV2 with TRBJ1-3; 7 bases fit TRBD1. CDR3 length: 15 amino acids. V shed 5 bases and J 3 bases; nucleotides not matched to a gene: 7. Germline values: CDR1 SNHLY, CDR2 FYNNEI. The CDR3 sequence: CASSSPDRRGNTIYF. CDR3 nucleotide sequence: TGTGCCAGCAGTTCCCCGGACAGGCGTGGAAACACCATATATTTT.

The chain recombines TRBV11-2 with TRBJ1-5, with D unclear. CDR3 length equals 16 residues. With 5 bases removed from V and 0 bases from J, the gap between germline ends came to 14 bases. Germline CDR1 and CDR2: SGHAT and FQNNGV. CDR3 region: CASSTTTVISNQPQHF. The CDR3 DNA is TGTGCCAGCAGCACGACGACGGTGATTAGCAATCAGCCCCAGCATTTT.

The V gene is TRBV5-1, the J gene TRBJ1-5; 8 bases match TRBD1. J gave up 3 bases and V 0 bases, and 2 bases lay outside the gene matches. The germline V gene encodes CDR1 SGHRS and CDR2 YFSETQ. The CDR3 sequence is 15 residues long. As DNA, the CDR3 is TGCGCCAGCAGCTTGGGGACAGGGATCAATCAGCCCCAGCATTTT. It encodes CASSLGTGINQPQHF.

The CDR3 loop is CASRVRGDSNTGELFF. For the CDR3, the DNA is TGTGCCAGCAGGGTCAGGGGGGATTCGAACACCGGGGAGCTGTTTTTT. This sequence joins TRBV6-6 and TRBJ2-2; possible D gene TRBD1, 7 bases. Germline CDR1 and CDR2: MNHNY and SVGAGI (reference sequence). Deletions cut 6 bases from V and 0 bases from J, with 14 bases between. This CDR3 is 16 amino acids long.

The chain links TRBV20-1 to TRBJ1-1; D is ambiguous. Germline V gives CDR1 DFQATT, CDR2 SNEGSKA (reference sequence). CDR3 size: 11 residues. V lost 6 bases to trimming and J lost 7 bases, with 12 bases between them. CDR3 sequence (DNA): TGCAGTGCGACCCGGGTGGGTGAAGCTTTCTTT. This translates into CSATRVGEAFF.

The chain carries TRBV5-1 and TRBJ2-2, with 9 bases that match TRBD2. Trimming at V came to 0 bases and at J to 7 bases, leaving 7 bases not matched to a gene. This CDR3 spans 16 amino acids. The V gene's germline CDR1 is SGHRS and CDR2 YFSETQ. The CDR3 DNA reads TGCGCCAGCAGCTTGGTGCGGACTAGCGCGGACGGGGAGCTGTTTTTT. Its protein is CASSLVRTSADGELFF.

The J gene is TRBJ2-5, the V gene TRBV4-1, with D possibly being TRBD2 (5 bases). The CDR3 spans 13 residues. Germline V gene lookup returns CDR1 MGHRA and CDR2 YSYEKL. Trimming shortened V by 4 bases and J by 5 bases, and 11 bases separated the two germline ends. In DNA, the CDR3 is TGCGCCAGCAGCCTGGGAGTAACTGAGACCCAGTACTTC. Translation gives CASSLGVTETQYF.

DNA of the CDR3: TGTGCCAGCAATCACGGGGGCCCCTACGAGCAGTACTTC. Its protein product is CASNHGGPYEQYF. V usage is TRBV6-1 and J usage is TRBJ2-7; D tentatively reads TRBD1 or TRBD2 (6 bases each). Germline CDR1 is MNHNS and CDR2 is SASEGT. The CDR3 has 13 amino acids. Trimming cost V 7 bases and J 2 bases, with 12 bases left between them.

This clone was counted ten times or more. The rearrangement links TRBV6-1 to TRBJ2-3, with 7 bases aligning to TRBD1. The junction had 8 bases not matched to a gene; V was cut back by 9 bases and J by 2 bases. The CDR3 runs to 14 residues. Germline CDR1 reads MNHNS; CDR2 reads SASEGT. The CDR3 spells CASIRDRNTDTQYF. The CDR3 nucleotides are TGTGCCAGTATAAGGGACAGAAACACAGATACGCAGTATTTT.

About this clone itself: A read error likely explains this, since a far larger clone differs by one base. This chain uses TRBV28 with TRBJ1-1; no definite D call. V shed 6 bases and J shed 1 base, with 6 bases lying between them. This CDR3 contains 12 residues. Germline CDR1 is MDHEN and CDR2 is SYDVKM. In DNA, the CDR3 is TGTGCCAGCAGGGGCCCGAACACTGAAGCTTTCTTT. It translates to CASRGPNTEAFF.